Following are 20 T cell receptor beta chains from one sample sequenced in a study of blood T cell repertoires in COVID-19. The protocol was immunoSEQ multiplex PCR, while the TCRdb copy is restricted to in-frame clones and leaves out a portion. The repertoire holds 95,000 to 150,000 clones, with 80% as singletons. The sample consisted of peripheral blood. Source of these receptors: a man aged 55-75 years with active or convalescent COVID-19.

The DNA for the CDR3 is TGTGCCAGCAGTCCACCTAGCGGGAGGGTAATCTACGAGCAGTACTTC. It yields the protein CASSPPSGRVIYEQYF. The V call is TRBV27, the J call TRBJ2-7; TRBD2 matches 12 bases. V trimming: 5 bases; J trimming: 3 bases; junction bases outside the gene matches: 8. Germline-derived CDR1 and CDR2 are MNHEY and SMNVEV (reference sequence). CDR3 length: 16 residues.

The chain couples TRBV2 to TRBJ1-5, with a tentative D call TRBD1 (5 bases). Trimming cost V 8 bases and J 6 bases, with 8 bases left between them. This CDR3 is 11 amino acids long. Germline CDR1 SNHLY, CDR2 FYNNEI. The CDR3 sequence is CASGGSQPQHF. The CDR3 nucleotides are TGTGCCAGCGGGGGGAGTCAGCCCCAGCATTTT.

This chain joins TRBV28 and TRBJ1-1; 11 nucleotides line up with TRBD1. This CDR3 is 16 amino acids long. The ends lost 7 bases at V and 0 bases at J; junction bases unmatched: 7. Germline CDR1 is MDHEN and CDR2 is SYDVKM. The CDR3: CASNEDRGPLNTEAFF. As DNA, the CDR3 is TGTGCCAGCAACGAGGACAGGGGGCCACTGAACACTGAAGCTTTCTTT.

This chain joins TRBV6-4 and TRBJ2-3; no firm D call. Germline CDR1 and CDR2: MRHNA and SNTAGT. The length of the CDR3 is 15 residues. V was trimmed by 8 bases and J by 0 bases, leaving 15 bases between them. CDR3 in amino acids: CASSPNSGSTDTQYF. The CDR3 DNA reads as TGTGCCAGCTCACCGAACTCCGGGAGCACAGATACGCAGTATTTT.

The genes are TRBV4-2 and TRBJ2-1, with a possible D match to TRBD1 (5 bases). The CDR3 runs to 12 residues. V shed 3 bases and J shed 9 bases, with 9 bases lying between them. CDR1 and CDR2 from the germline V gene are LGHNA and YNFKEQ. The CDR3 nucleotides are TGTGCCAGCAGCCAGCCTACAGGTGAGCAGTTCTTC. Its translation is CASSQPTGEQFF.

The rearrangement uses TRBV5-8 and TRBJ2-4; D gene unclear. Trimming took 0 bases from V and 8 from J, leaving 9 bases between them. The CDR3 has 13 amino acids. Germline loops: CDR1 SGHTS, CDR2 YDEGEE. The CDR3: CASSLGREDIQYF. CDR3 bases: TGTGCCAGCAGCTTGGGGAGAGAGGACATTCAGTACTTC.

The V call is TRBV24-1, the J call TRBJ2-1; 8 positions match TRBD1. With 8 bases clipped from V and 7 bases from J, the junction kept 6 bases outside the gene matches. Germline CDR1 and CDR2: KGHDR and SFDVKD. This CDR3 is 13 amino acids long. As DNA, the CDR3 is TGTGCCACCATGGACAGGGAGCAGAATGAGCAGTTCTTC. Amino acid sequence: CATMDREQNEQFF.

This sequence joins TRBV6-5 and TRBJ1-2; D is undetermined. The CDR3 sequence is 15 residues long. V lost 7 bases and J lost 5, with 20 bases in between. Germline V gene sequence: CDR1 MNHEY, CDR2 SVGAGI. CDR3 DNA sequence: TGTGCCAGCACCGAAGACGTGGGAGACAAATATGGCTACACCTTC. Its translation: CASTEDVGDKYGYTF.

The chain combines TRBV4-3 with TRBJ2-7, with 9 bases matching TRBD1. This CDR3 is 16 amino acids long. Germline CDR1 LGHNA, CDR2 YSLEER. The V segment lost 1 base and the J segment 3 bases; nucleotides outside the gene matches: 7. This chain's CDR3 is CASSQGLRDRDYEQYF. CDR3 coding DNA: TGCGCCAGCAGCCAAGGTCTCCGGGACAGGGACTACGAGCAGTACTTC.

This clone showed up just a few times. The rearrangement joins TRBV4-1 to TRBJ2-7, with 7 bases matching TRBD2. This CDR3 has 15 amino acids. Trimming cost V 4 bases and J 0 bases; bases outside gene matches: 6. The germline V gene encodes CDR1 MGHRA and CDR2 YSYEKL. This CDR3 reads CASSPLRDYSYEQYF. The CDR3 DNA sequence: TGCGCCAGCAGCCCCCTCCGGGACTACTCCTACGAGCAGTACTTC.

This clone was seen a single time. The rearrangement uses TRBV2 and TRBJ1-1; no reliable D call. V lost 4 bases and J 0 bases, leaving 9 bases between the germline ends. The CDR3 covers 14 residues. Germline CDR1 SNHLY, CDR2 FYNNEI. The CDR3 region has the DNA TGTGCCAGCAGTGCTAGAGGCCTGAACACTGAAGCTTTCTTT. This encodes CASSARGLNTEAFF.

This chain links TRBV28 with TRBJ1-5; D gene ambiguous. V shed 4 bases and J shed 0 bases, with 10 bases lying between them. The germline V gene has CDR1 MDHEN and CDR2 SYDVKM. This CDR3 spans 15 amino acids. The CDR3 sequence is CASSSGTNSNQPQHF. The CDR3 DNA sequence: TGTGCCAGCAGTTCGGGTACTAATAGCAATCAGCCCCAGCATTTT.

This chain connects TRBV27 to TRBJ2-7; 8 bases line up with TRBD1. This CDR3 comprises 17 residues. The ends lost 0 bases at V and 6 bases at J; junction bases unmatched: 13. Germline values: CDR1 MNHEY, CDR2 SMNVEV (reference sequence). The CDR3 reads CASSLSWDRNIGREQYF. CDR3 in DNA: TGTGCCAGCAGTTTATCGTGGGACAGGAATATTGGGCGCGAGCAGTACTTC.

The V gene is TRBV6-2 or TRBV6-3, the J gene TRBJ1-5, with 9 bases identical to TRBD1. The CDR3 covers 19 residues. J lost 3 bases, V lost 2 bases, and 14 bases had no gene match. The germline CDR1 and CDR2 sequences are MNHEY and SVGEGT. The CDR3 DNA sequence: TGTGCCAGCAGTTACGTCGACGGTAAGGGACAGGGAATCAATCAGCCCCAGCATTTT. Translated, it gives CASSYVDGKGQGINQPQHF.

The gene calls are TRBV12-3 or TRBV12-4 and TRBJ1-2; 7 bases are a match to TRBD1. V dropped 4 bases and J dropped 4; count of bases not matched to a gene: 3. The CDR3 loop spans 13 amino acids. This CDR3 reads CASSSTGTYGYTF. DNA for the CDR3: TGTGCCAGCAGTTCGACAGGGACCTATGGCTACACCTTC.

The rearrangement links TRBV6-5 to TRBJ1-6, with a tentative D call TRBD1 (6 bases). CDR1 and CDR2 (germline): MNHEY, SVGAGI. The CDR3 is made up of 14 amino acids. Trimming left V 10 bases short and J 7 bases short, with 17 bases between. The CDR3 DNA reads TGTGCCACTTCGGGGGGCAGACTAAATTCACCCCTCCACTTT. Encoded protein: CATSGGRLNSPLHF.

V usage is TRBV4-1 and J usage is TRBJ2-1; possible D gene TRBD2, 6 bases. The CDR3 spans 17 residues. Looked up from germline, CDR1 is MGHRA and CDR2 is YSYEKL. Between the trimmed V and J ends, which lost 0 bases and 0 bases, there was a span of 12 bases. The CDR3 region has the DNA TGCGCCAGCAGCCAAGAGGGCGGGATAAACTCCTACAATGAGCAGTTCTTC. Amino acids: CASSQEGGINSYNEQFF.

This clone was counted only a few times. DNA of the CDR3: TGTGCCAGCAGCTTCACTAGCGGGAGGGCATACGAGCAGTACTTC. Its translation: CASSFTSGRAYEQYF. The chain is built from TRBV7-2 and TRBJ2-7; 13 bases are a match to TRBD2. Germline V CDR1 and CDR2: SGHTA, FQGNSA. Trimming removed 3 bases from V and 4 bases from J; junction bases left unmatched: 3. The CDR3 extends over 15 amino acids.

The chain has TRBV19 and TRBJ2-5; a weak D match, TRBD2 (6 bases). Germline CDR1 LNHDA, CDR2 SQIVND (reference sequence). Deletions cut 4 bases from V and 3 bases from J, with 12 bases between. The CDR3 is 14 residues long. The CDR3 is CASSTRDLKETQYF. CDR3 coding DNA: TGTGCCAGTAGTACCCGGGACTTGAAAGAGACCCAGTACTTC.

The rearrangement links TRBV12-3 or TRBV12-4 to TRBJ1-2, with D possibly TRBD1 on 5 matching bases. CDR3 length: 13 residues. Trimming left V 7 bases short and J 4 bases short, with 13 bases between. CDR3 DNA sequence: TGTGCCAGCACCCCCCCAGGGTTCTATGGCTACACCTTC. Amino acid sequence: CASTPPGFYGYTF.